A single sample is the source of the 15 T cell receptor beta chains below, sequenced in a study of T cell responses to AZD1222 COVID-19 vaccine. The protocol was immunoSEQ multiplex PCR, while the TCRdb copy is restricted to in-frame clones and leaves out a portion. Among 56,000 or so clones listed, 75% to 90% were seen once. Sequencing was performed on peripheral blood, taken on day 0 of AZD1222 vaccination. The receptors shown here come from an adult in good health.

The genes are TRBV11-2 and TRBJ2-1; 7 nucleotides align to TRBD2. Per germline, CDR1 SGHAT and CDR2 FQNNGV. With V trimmed by 5 bases and J by 4 bases, 8 bases remained unmatched. The CDR3 sequence is 15 residues long. Here the CDR3 DNA reads TGTGCCAGCAGCCAGTCTAGCGGAGAGTACAATGAGCAGTTCTTC. It translates to CASSQSSGEYNEQFF. Together with reference TRBV11-2 and TRBJ2-1, the CDR3 gives the full variable domain: EAGVAQSPRYKIIEKRQSVAFWCNPISGHATLYWYQQILGQGPKLLIQFQNNGVVDDSQLPKDRFSAERLKGVDSTLKIQPAKLEDSAVYLCASSQSSGEYNEQFFGPGTRLTVL.

The chain has TRBV7-2 and TRBJ1-2; perhaps TRBD1 as D (5 bases). Germline V gene data show CDR1 as SGHTA and CDR2 as FQGNSA. The CDR3 covers 14 residues. V was clipped by 1 base and J by 4 bases, with 10 bases between them. CDR3: CASSLVDRAYGYTF. The CDR3 DNA reads TGTGCCAGCAGCTTAGTTGACAGAGCCTATGGCTACACCTTC.

The J gene is TRBJ1-5, the V gene TRBV6-5; D unclear. The germline gives CDR1 MNHEY, CDR2 SVGAGI. Trimming stripped 11 bases from V and 4 bases from J, with 15 bases between. This CDR3 comprises 13 residues. CDR3 sequence: CAGSLGWNQPQHF. CDR3 DNA sequence: TGTGCCGGTTCCCTGGGGTGGAATCAGCCCCAGCATTTT.

The J gene is TRBJ2-7, the V gene TRBV19; D call uncertain. CDR1 is LNHDA and CDR2 is SQIVND in the germline V gene (reference sequence). The CDR3 length is 15 residues. The V and J ends lost 2 bases and 3 bases respectively, with 14 bases between them. This chain's CDR3 is CASSIKARESYEQYF. The CDR3 bases are TGTGCCAGTAGTATAAAAGCGAGAGAAAGCTACGAGCAGTACTTC.

V usage is TRBV18 and J usage is TRBJ1-6, with D tentatively TRBD1 (5 bases). Germline V lookup: CDR1 KGHSH, CDR2 LQKENI. V lost 2 bases and J lost 12, with 20 bases in between. This CDR3 contains 16 residues. Written as DNA, the CDR3 is TGTGCCAGCTCACCATATCAGGGCGGAGGACTGGGACCCCTCCACTTT. Translating it yields CASSPYQGGGLGPLHF.

The rearrangement uses TRBV5-1 and TRBJ2-3; D uncertain. V lost 5 bases and J lost 4, with 11 bases in between. Germline CDR1 SGHRS, CDR2 YFSETQ. There are 13 residues in the CDR3. The DNA for the CDR3 is TGCGCCAGCAGGAGTGTTGTCCCAGATACGCAGTATTTT. This encodes CASRSVVPDTQYF.

The V call is TRBV15, the J call TRBJ1-4; possible D gene TRBD1, 6 bases. The CDR3 has 15 residues. Germline V lookup: CDR1 LNHNV, CDR2 YYDKDF (reference sequence). V was pared by 1 base and J by 6 bases, with 12 bases between. The CDR3 DNA reads as TGTGCCACCAGCAGAGTAACGGGGGCGGATGAAAAACTGTTTTTT. As protein: CATSRVTGADEKLFF.

This chain uses TRBV4-1 with TRBJ1-6, with D tentatively TRBD1 (6 bases). The V gene's germline CDR1 is MGHRA and CDR2 YSYEKL. The V end lost 4 bases, the J end lost 10 bases, and 23 bases lay between the germline ends. CDR3 length equals 17 residues. The CDR3 DNA reads TGCGCCAGCAGCCCTGGACAGTTGACAAAGGCAGGGTCACCCCTCCACTTT. Encoded protein: CASSPGQLTKAGSPLHF.

The chain carries TRBV11-3 and TRBJ1-1; D uncertain. Germline-derived CDR1 and CDR2 are SGHNT and YENEEA. There are 11 residues in the CDR3. V was cut by 3 bases and J by 4 bases, with 3 bases left in between. The CDR3 is CASSFGTEAFF. Here the CDR3 DNA reads TGTGCCAGCAGCTTTGGCACTGAAGCTTTCTTT.

The chain is built from TRBV6-5 and TRBJ2-1; 12 bases map to TRBD1. Germline CDR1 reads MNHEY; CDR2 reads SVGAGI. Trimming cost V 6 bases and J 7 bases; bases outside gene matches: 4. The CDR3 has 14 residues. The CDR3 reads CASRRDRGRNEQFF. CDR3 DNA sequence: TGTGCCAGCAGACGGGACAGGGGGCGGAATGAGCAGTTCTTC.

The chain combines TRBV13 with TRBJ2-7; TRBD2 matches 8 bases. J was trimmed by 8 bases and V by 3 bases; bases with no gene match: 6. This CDR3 is 13 amino acids long. CDR1 is PRHDT and CDR2 is FYEKMQ in the germline V gene (reference sequence). As DNA, the CDR3 is TGTGCCAGCAGCTTGACCGGGAGGGTCAAGCAGTACTTC. Amino acids: CASSLTGRVKQYF.

Comments on this clone: Germline and junction disagree at one end, which may indicate a read error. The gene calls are TRBV15 and TRBJ1-5; no clear D. Germline V gene data show CDR1 as LNHNV and CDR2 as YYDKDF (reference sequence). This CDR3 region has 14 residues. CDR3: CATSGDLNNQPQHF. CDR3 sequence (DNA): TGTGCCACCAGCGGAGATCTTAACAATCAGCCCCAGCATTTT.

The chain carries TRBV14 and TRBJ2-1; 13 bases are shared with TRBD2. The CDR3 has 17 residues. The junction had 7 bases not matched to a gene; V was cut back by 0 bases and J by 8 bases. In germline, CDR1 is SGHDN, CDR2 FVKESK. In DNA form, the CDR3 reads TGTGCCAGCAGCCAAGATGAAACTAGCGGGAGGGTGGATGAGCAGTTCTTC. Protein: CASSQDETSGRVDEQFF.

The rearrangement joins TRBV5-4 to TRBJ2-7; 9 nucleotides agree with TRBD1. V shed 3 bases and J 4 bases; nucleotides not matched to a gene: 8. The CDR3 loop spans 15 amino acids. CDR1 SGHNT and CDR2 YYREEE come from the germline V gene (reference sequence). The CDR3, as DNA: TGTGCCAGCAGCTCCCCCGGGACAGGGAGGTACGAGCAGTACTTC. Its translation is CASSSPGTGRYEQYF.

The rearrangement joins TRBV7-2 to TRBJ2-1, with D hard to call. This CDR3 has 13 residues. V lost 5 bases, J lost 9 bases, and 14 bases lay in between. Germline V gene data show CDR1 as SGHTA and CDR2 as FQGNSA. Written as DNA, the CDR3 is TGTGCCAGCAGCCGTGGATTAACCAGTGAGCAGTTCTTC. Translating gives CASSRGLTSEQFF.